This T cell receptor beta chain was recorded in a study of OX40 agonist ivuxolimab in advanced cancers. Study information: One hepatocellular carcinoma and two cutaneous melanoma patients partially responded.

Study-wide results and caveats: On average, a greater number of expanded clones characterised CD8+ T cells relative to CD4+. The study did not work out the antigen specificity of the expanded peripheral T cells.

Notes on this clone: The antigen remains unidentified.

CDR1 is SGHDT and CDR2 is YYEEEE in the germline V gene. Between the trimmed V and J ends, which lost 7 bases and 1 base, there was a span of 9 bases. This CDR3 is 13 amino acids long. Sequenced by immunoSEQ multiplex PCR; TCRdb stores in-frame clones only, minus some. The table shows approximately 80,000 clones, with almost 85% occurring only once. Sequenced material: CD4+ or CD8+ T cells sorted from blood, taken in a trial of the OX40 agonist ivuxolimab. This TCR was sampled from an adult with an advanced solid tumor such as melanoma, head and neck, liver or kidney cancer. The rearrangement joins TRBV5-6 to TRBJ1-3, with D hard to call. The CDR3 spells CASSPGSGNTIYF. As DNA, the CDR3 is TGTGCCAGCTCCCCGGGGTCTGGAAACACCATATATTTT. The variable domain in full, completed from reference TRBV5-6 and TRBJ1-3, reads DAGVTQSPTHLIKTRGQQVTLRCSPKSGHDTVSWYQQALGQGPQFIFQYYEEEERQRGNFPDRFSGHQFPNYSSELNVNALLLGDSALYLCASSPGSGNTIYFGEGSWLTVV.